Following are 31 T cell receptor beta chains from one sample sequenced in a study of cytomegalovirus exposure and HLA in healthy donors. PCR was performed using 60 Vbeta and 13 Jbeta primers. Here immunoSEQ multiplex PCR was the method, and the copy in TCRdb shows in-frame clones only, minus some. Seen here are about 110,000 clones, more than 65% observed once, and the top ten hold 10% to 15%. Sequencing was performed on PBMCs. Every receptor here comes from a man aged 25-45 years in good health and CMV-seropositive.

The chain's CDR3 is CASSGTAAEKLFF. The CDR3 coding sequence is TGTGCCAGTAGCGGGACTGCGGCCGAAAAACTGTTTTTT. The V call is TRBV19, the J call TRBJ1-4; TRBD1 is a possible D gene (5 bases). V was pared by 6 bases and J by 8 bases, with 13 bases between. The length of the CDR3 is 13 residues. CDR1 and CDR2 (germline): LNHDA, SQIVND (reference sequence).

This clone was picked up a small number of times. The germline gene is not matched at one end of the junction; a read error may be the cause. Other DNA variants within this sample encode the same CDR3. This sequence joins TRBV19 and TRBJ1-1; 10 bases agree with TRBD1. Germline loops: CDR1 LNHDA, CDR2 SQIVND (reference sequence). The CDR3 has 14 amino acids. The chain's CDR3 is CASSLDRGNTEAFF. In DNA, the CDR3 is TGTGCCAGTAGTCTGGACAGGGGGAACACTGAAGCTTTCTTC.

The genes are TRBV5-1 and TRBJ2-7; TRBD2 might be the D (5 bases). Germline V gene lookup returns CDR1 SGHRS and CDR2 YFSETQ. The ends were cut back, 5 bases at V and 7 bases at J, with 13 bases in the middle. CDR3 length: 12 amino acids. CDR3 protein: CASSSPPGEQYF. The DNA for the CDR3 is TGCGCCAGCAGTTCCCCCCCGGGGGAGCAGTACTTC. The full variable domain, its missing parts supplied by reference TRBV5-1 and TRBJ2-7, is KAGVTQTPRYLIKTRGQQVTLSCSPISGHRSVSWYQQTPGQGLQFLFEYFSETQRNKGNFPGRFSGRQFSNSRSEMNVSTLELGDSALYLCASSSPPGEQYFGPGTRLTVT.

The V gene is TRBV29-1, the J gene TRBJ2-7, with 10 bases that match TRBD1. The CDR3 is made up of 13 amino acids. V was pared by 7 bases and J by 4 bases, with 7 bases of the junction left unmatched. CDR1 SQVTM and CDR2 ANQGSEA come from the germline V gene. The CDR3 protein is CSAAGDRGYEQYF. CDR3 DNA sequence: TGCAGCGCCGCGGGGGACAGGGGTTACGAGCAGTACTTC.

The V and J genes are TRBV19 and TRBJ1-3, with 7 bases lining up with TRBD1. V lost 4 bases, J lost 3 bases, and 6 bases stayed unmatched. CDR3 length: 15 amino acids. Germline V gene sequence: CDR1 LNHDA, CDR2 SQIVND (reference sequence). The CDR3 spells CASSTPTGVGNTIYF. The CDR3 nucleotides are TGTGCCAGTAGTACCCCAACAGGGGTTGGAAACACCATATATTTT.

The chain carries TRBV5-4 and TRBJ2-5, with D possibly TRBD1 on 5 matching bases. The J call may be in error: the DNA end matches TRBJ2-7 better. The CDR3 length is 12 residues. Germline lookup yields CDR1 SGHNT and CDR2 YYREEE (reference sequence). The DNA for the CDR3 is TGTGCCAGCAGCCGGACAACCTACGAGCAGTACTTC. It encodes CASSRTTYEQYF.

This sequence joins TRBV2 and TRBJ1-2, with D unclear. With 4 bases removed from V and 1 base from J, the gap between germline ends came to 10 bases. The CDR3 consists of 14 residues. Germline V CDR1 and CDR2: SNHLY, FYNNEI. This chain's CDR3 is CASSVRSNNYGYTF. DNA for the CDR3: TGTGCCAGCAGTGTTAGGAGTAATAACTATGGCTACACCTTC.

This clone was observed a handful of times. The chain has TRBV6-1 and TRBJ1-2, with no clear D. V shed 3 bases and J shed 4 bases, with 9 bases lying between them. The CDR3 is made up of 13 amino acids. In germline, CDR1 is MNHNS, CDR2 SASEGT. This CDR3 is CASSESPSYGYTF. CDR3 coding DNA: TGTGCCAGCAGTGAGTCCCCTTCCTATGGCTACACCTTC.

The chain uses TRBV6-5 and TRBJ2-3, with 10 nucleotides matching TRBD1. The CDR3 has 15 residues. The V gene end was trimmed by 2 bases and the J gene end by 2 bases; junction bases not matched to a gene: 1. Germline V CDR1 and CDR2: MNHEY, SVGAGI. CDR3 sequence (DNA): TGTGCCAGCAGTTACGGACAGGGGGACACAGATACGCAGTATTTT. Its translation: CASSYGQGDTDTQYF.

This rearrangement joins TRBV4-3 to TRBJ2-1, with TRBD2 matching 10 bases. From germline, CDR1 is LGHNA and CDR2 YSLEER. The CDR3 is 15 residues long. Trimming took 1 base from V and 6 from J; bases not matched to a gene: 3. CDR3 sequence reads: CASSQGSSGGNEQFF. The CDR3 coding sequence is TGCGCCAGCAGCCAAGGGTCTAGCGGGGGCAATGAGCAGTTCTTC.

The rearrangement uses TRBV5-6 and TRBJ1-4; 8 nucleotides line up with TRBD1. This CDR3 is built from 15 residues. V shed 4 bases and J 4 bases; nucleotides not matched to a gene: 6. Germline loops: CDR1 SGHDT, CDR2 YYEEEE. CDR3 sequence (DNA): TGTGCCAGCAGCAGGGGACAGGCGAATAATGAAAAACTGTTTTTT. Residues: CASSRGQANNEKLFF.

The CDR3 sequence is CSAGGLAGGRAGELFF. In DNA, the CDR3 is TGCAGCGCTGGAGGGCTAGCGGGGGGGCGGGCCGGGGAGCTGTTTTTT. The chain couples TRBV29-1 to TRBJ2-2, with 12 bases matching TRBD2. The CDR3 is made up of 16 amino acids. J lost 6 bases, V lost 7 bases, and 12 bases had no gene match. Germline loops: CDR1 SQVTM, CDR2 ANQGSEA.

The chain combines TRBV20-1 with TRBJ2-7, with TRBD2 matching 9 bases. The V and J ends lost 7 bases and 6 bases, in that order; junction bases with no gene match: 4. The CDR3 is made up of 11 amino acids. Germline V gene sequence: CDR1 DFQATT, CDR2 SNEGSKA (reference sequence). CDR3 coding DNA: TGCAGTGTCGGCGGGGGGGGCGAGCAGTACTTC. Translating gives CSVGGGGEQYF.

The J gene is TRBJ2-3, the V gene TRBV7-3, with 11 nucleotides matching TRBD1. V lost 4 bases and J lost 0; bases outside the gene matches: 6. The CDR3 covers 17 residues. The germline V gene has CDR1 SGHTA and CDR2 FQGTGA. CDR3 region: CASSSGQGAPSTDTQYF. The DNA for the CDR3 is TGTGCCAGCAGCTCAGGACAGGGGGCCCCTAGCACAGATACGCAGTATTTT.

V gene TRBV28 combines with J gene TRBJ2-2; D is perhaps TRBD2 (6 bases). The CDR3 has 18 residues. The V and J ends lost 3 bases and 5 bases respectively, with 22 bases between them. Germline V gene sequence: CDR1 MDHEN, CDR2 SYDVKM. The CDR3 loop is CASSLSSTWGVTTGELFF. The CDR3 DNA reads TGTGCCAGCAGTTTGTCGTCGACTTGGGGGGTAACTACCGGGGAGCTGTTTTTT.

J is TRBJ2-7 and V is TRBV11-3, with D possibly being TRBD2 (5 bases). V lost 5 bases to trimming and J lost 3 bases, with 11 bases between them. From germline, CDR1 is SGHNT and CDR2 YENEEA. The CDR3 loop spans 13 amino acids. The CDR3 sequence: CASSPREGYEQYF. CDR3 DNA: TGTGCCAGCAGCCCGCGAGAGGGCTACGAGCAGTACTTC.

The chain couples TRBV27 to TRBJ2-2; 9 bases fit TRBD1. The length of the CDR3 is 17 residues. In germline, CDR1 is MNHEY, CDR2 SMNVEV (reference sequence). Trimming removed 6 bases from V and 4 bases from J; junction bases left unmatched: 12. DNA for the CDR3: TGTGCCAGCAGACGATGGGCCGGGACAGGGTCCACCGGGGAGCTGTTTTTT. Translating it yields CASRRWAGTGSTGELFF.

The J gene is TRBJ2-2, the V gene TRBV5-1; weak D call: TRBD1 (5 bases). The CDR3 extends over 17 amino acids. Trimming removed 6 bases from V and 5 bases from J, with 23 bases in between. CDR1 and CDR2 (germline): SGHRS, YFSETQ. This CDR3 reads CASKPNLGQGSTGELFF. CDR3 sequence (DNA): TGCGCCAGCAAACCCAACTTGGGGCAGGGTAGTACCGGGGAGCTGTTTTTT.

The CDR3 nucleotides are TGTGCCACCAATCGGGGACTAGGCTCCTACAATGAGCAGTTCTTC. The encoded protein is CATNRGLGSYNEQFF. V is TRBV6-1 and J is TRBJ2-1; 8 nucleotides line up with TRBD2. The length of the CDR3 is 15 residues. Germline CDR1 MNHNS, CDR2 SASEGT. The J segment lost 0 bases and the V segment lost 10 bases, leaving 8 bases of the junction unmatched.

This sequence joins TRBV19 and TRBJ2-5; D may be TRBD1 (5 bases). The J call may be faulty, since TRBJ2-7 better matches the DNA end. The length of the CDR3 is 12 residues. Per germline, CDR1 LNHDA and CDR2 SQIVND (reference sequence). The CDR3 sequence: CASSGRGDEQYF. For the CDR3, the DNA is TGTGCCAGTAGTGGAAGGGGTGACGAGCAGTACTTC.

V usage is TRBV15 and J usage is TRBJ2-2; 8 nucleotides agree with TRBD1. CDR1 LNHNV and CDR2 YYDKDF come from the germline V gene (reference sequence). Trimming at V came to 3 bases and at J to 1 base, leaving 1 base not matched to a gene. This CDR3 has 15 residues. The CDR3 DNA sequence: TGTGCCACCAGCAGCGGGACAGGGAACACCGGGGAGCTGTTTTTT. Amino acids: CATSSGTGNTGELFF. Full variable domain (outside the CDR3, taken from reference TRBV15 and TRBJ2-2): DAMVIQNPRYQVTQFGKPVTLSCSQTLNHNVMYWYQQKSSQAPKLLFHYYDKDFNNEADTPDNFQSRRPNTSFCFLDIRSPGLGDTAMYLCATSSGTGNTGELFFGEGSRLTVL.

The CDR3 protein is CASSQDKGLAGGSTDTQYF. CDR3 bases: TGCGCCAGCAGCCAAGATAAGGGACTAGCGGGGGGGAGCACAGATACGCAGTATTTT. The V and J genes are TRBV4-3 and TRBJ2-3; 16 nucleotides line up with TRBD2. V shed 0 bases and J 0 bases; nucleotides not matched to a gene: 3. CDR3 length: 19 residues. Germline values: CDR1 LGHNA, CDR2 YSLEER.

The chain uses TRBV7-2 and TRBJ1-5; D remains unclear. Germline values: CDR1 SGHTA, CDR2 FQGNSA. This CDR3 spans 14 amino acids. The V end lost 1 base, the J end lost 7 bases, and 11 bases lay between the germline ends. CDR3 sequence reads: CASSLEAGEQPQHF. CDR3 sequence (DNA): TGTGCCAGCAGCTTAGAGGCCGGAGAGCAGCCCCAGCATTTT. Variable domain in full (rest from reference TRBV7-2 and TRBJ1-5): GAGVSQSPSNKVTEKGKDVELRCDPISGHTALYWYRQSLGQGLEFLIYFQGNSAPDKSGLPSDRFSAERTGGSVSTLTIQRTQQEDSAVYLCASSLEAGEQPQHFGDGTRLSIL.

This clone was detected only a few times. The CDR3 loop is CASSLATGDNTEAFF. DNA of the CDR3: TGTGCCAGCAGCTTAGCGACAGGGGACAACACTGAAGCTTTCTTT. This chain connects TRBV7-6 to TRBJ1-1; 8 bases are a match to TRBD1. The germline gives CDR1 SGHVS, CDR2 FNYEAQ. The CDR3 loop spans 15 amino acids. The V segment lost 0 bases and the J segment 2 bases; nucleotides outside the gene matches: 2.

The CDR3 bases are TGTGCCGTGGGGGGGCAGGGGACCTACGAGCAGTACTTC. Translating gives CAVGGQGTYEQYF. This chain uses TRBV27 with TRBJ2-7; weak D call: TRBD2 (7 bases). Germline V gene data show CDR1 as MNHEY and CDR2 as SMNVEV (reference sequence). Trimming removed 11 bases at V and 2 bases at J, with 16 bases between. The CDR3 is made up of 13 amino acids.

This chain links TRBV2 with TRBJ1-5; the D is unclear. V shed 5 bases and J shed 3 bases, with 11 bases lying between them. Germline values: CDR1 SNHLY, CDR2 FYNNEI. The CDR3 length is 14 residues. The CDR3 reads CASSPRGFNQPQHF. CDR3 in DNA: TGTGCCAGCAGTCCCCGCGGGTTCAATCAGCCCCAGCATTTT.

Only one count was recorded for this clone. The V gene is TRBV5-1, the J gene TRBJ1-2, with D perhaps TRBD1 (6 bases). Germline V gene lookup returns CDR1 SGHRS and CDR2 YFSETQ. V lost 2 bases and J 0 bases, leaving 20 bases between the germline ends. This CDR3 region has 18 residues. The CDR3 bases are TGCGCCAGCAGCTTATATTGGACAGAATCCCTTACTAACTATGGCTACACCTTC. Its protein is CASSLYWTESLTNYGYTF.

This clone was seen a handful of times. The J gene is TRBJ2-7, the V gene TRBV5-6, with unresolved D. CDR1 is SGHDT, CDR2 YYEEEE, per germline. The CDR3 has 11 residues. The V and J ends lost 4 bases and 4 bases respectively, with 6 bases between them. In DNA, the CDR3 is TGTGCCAGCAGCAGACAATACGAGCAGTACTTC. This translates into CASSRQYEQYF.

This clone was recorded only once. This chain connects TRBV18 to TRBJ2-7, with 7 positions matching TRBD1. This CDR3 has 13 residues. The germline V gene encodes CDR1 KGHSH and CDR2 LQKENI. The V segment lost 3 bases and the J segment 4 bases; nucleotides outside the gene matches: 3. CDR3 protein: CASSPLTGYEQYF. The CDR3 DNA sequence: TGTGCCAGCTCACCCCTGACAGGGTACGAGCAGTACTTC.

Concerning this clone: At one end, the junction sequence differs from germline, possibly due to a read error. In DNA, the CDR3 is TGTGCCAGCAAACAGGGGGCCAAAAACATTCAGTGCTTC. Protein: CASKQGAKNIQCF. The rearrangement joins TRBV6-5 to TRBJ2-4, with TRBD1 matching over 9 bases. CDR3 size: 13 residues. The V gene's germline CDR1 is MNHEY and CDR2 SVGAGI.

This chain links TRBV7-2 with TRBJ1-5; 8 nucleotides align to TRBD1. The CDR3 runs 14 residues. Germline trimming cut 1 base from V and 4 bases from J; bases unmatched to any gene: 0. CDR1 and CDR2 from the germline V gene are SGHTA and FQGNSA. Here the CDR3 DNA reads TGTGCCAGCAGCTTAGGGACAGGGAATCAGCCCCAGCATTTT. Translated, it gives CASSLGTGNQPQHF.